This is a list of T cell receptor beta chains from one sample in a study of regulatory T cells in long-lasting Graves disease. Each CDR3 protein gets one entry after TCRdb re-called the multiplex PCR reads with MiXCR. Of fewer than 650,000 distinct CDR3 sequences listed, about 16% are singletons. These same data were also listed under a study on T cells in Graves' hyperthyroidism and ophthalmopathy.

This specimen was peripheral blood mononuclear cells (PBMCs), taken at new diagnosis, from a patient treated with antithyroid drugs. The origin of the receptors is a man aged 18-30 years with Graves disease. Each CDR3 is given with its conserved first and last residue. D genes are given only for firm matches. Expanded clones get a size class; other rows say once, few or many, or leave the size out.

>TRBV19|TRBJ1-4|NA|once
CASSIPRNLGKLFF
TGTGCCAGTAGTATTCCCAGGAACCTTGGAAAACTGTTTTTT
>TRBV7-8|TRBJ1-2|NA|many
CASSLQGTLEGYTF
TGTGCCAGCAGCTTACAGGGGACTCTTGAGGGCTACACCTTC
>TRBV25-1|TRBJ2-1|TRBD1|NA
CASSPWVTGNTYNEQFF
TGTGCCAGCAGTCCCTGGGTGACAGGGAATACCTACAATGAGCAGTTCTTC
>TRBV5-1|TRBJ2-2|NA|many
CASSSTDTGELFF
TGCGCCAGCAGCTCGACAGACACCGGGGAGCTGTTTTTT
>TRBV5-1|TRBJ1-1|NA|few
CASSWGGMNTEAFF
TGCGCCAGCAGCTGGGGGGGGATGAACACTGAAGCTTTCTTT
>TRBV18|TRBJ2-7|NA|NA
CASSPSAGLSYEQYF
TGTGCCAGCTCACCATCGGCAGGGCTCTCCTACGAGCAGTACTTC
>TRBV6-5|TRBJ2-7|TRBD1|many
CASSYGTGNSYEQYF
TGTGCCAGCAGTTACGGGACAGGGAACTCCTACGAGCAGTACTTC
>TRBV5-4|TRBJ2-3|TRBD2|NA
CAIHLAGGPTDTQYF
TGTGCCATACACCTAGCGGGAGGGCCCACAGATACGCAGTATTTT
>TRBV28|TRBJ2-7|TRBD2|NA
CASRGGLEGSYEQYF
TGTGCCAGCAGGGGGGGACTAGAGGGTTCCTACGAGCAGTACTTC
>TRBV28|TRBJ1-5|NA|few
CASTPRVAVRGNQPQHF
TGTGCCAGCACCCCAAGGGTGGCAGTGCGGGGCAATCAGCCCCAGCATTTT